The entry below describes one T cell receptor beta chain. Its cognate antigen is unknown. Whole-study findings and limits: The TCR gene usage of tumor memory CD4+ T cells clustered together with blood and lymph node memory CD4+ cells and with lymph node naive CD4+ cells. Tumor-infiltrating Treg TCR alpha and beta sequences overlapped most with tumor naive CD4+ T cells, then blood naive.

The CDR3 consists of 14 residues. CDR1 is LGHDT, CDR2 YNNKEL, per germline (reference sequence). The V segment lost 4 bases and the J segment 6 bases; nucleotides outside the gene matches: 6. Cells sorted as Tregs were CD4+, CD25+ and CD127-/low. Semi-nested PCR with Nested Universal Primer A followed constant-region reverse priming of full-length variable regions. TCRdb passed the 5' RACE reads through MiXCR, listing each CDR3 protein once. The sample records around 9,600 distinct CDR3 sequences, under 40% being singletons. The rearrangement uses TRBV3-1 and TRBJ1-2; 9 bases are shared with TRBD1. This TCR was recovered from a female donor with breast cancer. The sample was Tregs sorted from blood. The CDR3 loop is CASSLGQGRNGYTF. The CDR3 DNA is TGTGCCAGCAGCCTTGGACAGGGGAGGAATGGCTACACCTTC.